These 17 T cell receptor beta chains were sequenced from one sample in a study of CD8 T cells in ankylosing spondylitis. TCRdb re-called the 5' RACE reads with MiXCR, one entry per CDR3 protein. The sample has 300,000 to 350,000 distinct CDR3 sequences; roughly 15% are singletons. The sample comprised blood, either unsorted or a sorted T cell fraction (not recorded which). Receptors were obtained from a male donor with ankylosing spondylitis or in good health (not recorded which).

This clonotype was observed a handful of times. This chain links TRBV4-1 with TRBJ1-1, with D perhaps matching TRBD1 (6 bases). The CDR3 loop spans 14 amino acids. Trimming removed 0 bases from V and 11 bases from J, with 16 bases in between. Per germline, CDR1 MGHRA and CDR2 YSYEKL. The CDR3 DNA reads TGCGCCAGCAGCCAAGACGGGGGGGCTCGCGCTGCTTTCTTT. It codes for CASSQDGGARAAFF.

The chain joins TRBV20-1 to TRBJ2-7; TRBD1 aligns across 7 bases. V lost 6 bases, J lost 7 bases, and 6 bases stayed unmatched. The CDR3 contains 11 residues. Germline lookup yields CDR1 DFQATT and CDR2 SNEGSKA (reference sequence). In DNA, the CDR3 is TGCAGTGCAACAGGGGATACGGAGCAGTACTTC. Translating gives CSATGDTEQYF.

There are a few counts of this clonotype. The chain couples TRBV4-1 to TRBJ2-5; no reliable D call. This CDR3 spans 14 amino acids. Per the germline V gene, CDR1 is MGHRA and CDR2 is YSYEKL. V was cut by 0 bases and J by 2 bases, with 7 bases left in between. The CDR3 is CASSQDHVQETQYF. CDR3 sequence (DNA): TGCGCCAGCAGCCAAGATCACGTACAAGAGACCCAGTACTTC.

The genes are TRBV12-3 or TRBV12-4 and TRBJ2-2; D not resolved. V was trimmed by 2 bases and J by 12 bases, leaving 10 bases between them. The CDR3 covers 12 residues. The CDR3 spells CASSLLGAKLFF. CDR3 nucleotide sequence: TGTGCCAGCAGTTTACTAGGAGCAAAGCTGTTTTTT.

The chain carries TRBV5-1 and TRBJ2-5; a weak D match, TRBD1 (7 bases). V lost 5 bases, J lost 0 bases, and 17 bases lay in between. Germline loops: CDR1 SGHRS, CDR2 YFSETQ. CDR3 length: 16 amino acids. The CDR3 loop is CASRRDGRGYQETQYF. CDR3 nucleotides: TGCGCCAGCAGGCGGGATGGCAGGGGGTACCAAGAGACCCAGTACTTC.

V gene TRBV5-4 combines with J gene TRBJ2-6; no definite D call. CDR3 length: 16 residues. Germline values: CDR1 SGHNT, CDR2 YYREEE (reference sequence). Trimming removed 0 bases from V and 2 bases from J, with 9 bases in between. In DNA form, the CDR3 reads TGTGCCAGCAGCTTGGTTAATGGAGCTGGGGCCAACGTCCTGACTTTC. Protein sequence: CASSLVNGAGANVLTF.

The DNA for the CDR3 is TGCGCCAGCAGCCTTCGGGAGAGTAGCGGGGGGAGCACAGATACGCAGTATTTT. Amino acids: CASSLRESSGGSTDTQYF. This chain uses TRBV4-1 with TRBJ2-3; TRBD2 matches at 10 bases. After removal of 4 bases from V and 0 bases from J, the junction contained 10 bases not matched to a gene. Germline CDR1 MGHRA, CDR2 YSYEKL. The CDR3 consists of 18 residues.

This clonotype has at least ten counts. The chain employs TRBV12-3 or TRBV12-4 and TRBJ1-2; D not certain. This CDR3 region has 12 residues. V was pared by 6 bases and J by 4 bases, with 9 bases between. The CDR3 spells CASRPTSYGYTF. The CDR3 nucleotides are TGTGCCAGCAGACCCACTAGCTATGGCTACACCTTC.

This clonotype was seen more than once but under ten times. The rearrangement joins TRBV29-1 to TRBJ1-1; D might be TRBD1 (5 bases). Deletions cut 8 bases from V and 1 base from J, with 14 bases between. Germline CDR1 and CDR2: SQVTM and ANQGSEA. The length of the CDR3 is 13 residues. The CDR3 reads CSLRQSQNTEAFF. The CDR3 coding sequence is TGCAGCCTGCGACAGAGCCAGAACACTGAAGCTTTCTTT.

The rearrangement joins TRBV3-1 to TRBJ1-5; TRBD1 aligns across 7 bases. There are 14 residues in the CDR3. The V gene end was trimmed by 2 bases and the J gene end by 6 bases; junction bases not matched to a gene: 4. Germline V gene data show CDR1 as LGHDT and CDR2 as YNNKEL (reference sequence). The CDR3 DNA sequence: TGTGCCAGCAGCCAAAAGACAGGGACTCAGCCCCAGCATTTT. This encodes CASSQKTGTQPQHF.

This clonotype showed up many times. The V call is TRBV7-9, the J call TRBJ1-4; D call uncertain. Germline CDR1 SEHNR, CDR2 FQNEAQ (reference sequence). The CDR3 totals 12 residues. The ends were cut back, 4 bases at V and 8 bases at J, with 8 bases in the middle. In DNA form, the CDR3 reads TGTGCCAGCAGCTACCTAGACGAAAAACTGTTTTTT. It encodes CASSYLDEKLFF.

This clonotype was detected only a few times. This chain joins TRBV5-1 and TRBJ2-1; D assignment may be TRBD1 or TRBD2 (5 bases each). The V end lost 0 bases, the J end lost 2 bases, and 15 bases lay between the germline ends. Germline assignment: CDR1 SGHRS and CDR2 YFSETQ. The CDR3 extends over 17 amino acids. The chain's CDR3 is CASSLAPGLNTYNEQFF. DNA of the CDR3: TGCGCCAGCAGCTTGGCGCCGGGGCTCAACACCTACAATGAGCAGTTCTTC.

The table lists this clonotype with a few counts. The V gene is TRBV3-1, the J gene TRBJ1-1; D unresolved. Germline loops: CDR1 LGHDT, CDR2 YNNKEL (reference sequence). There are 13 residues in the CDR3. V was cut by 1 base and J by 4 bases, with 7 bases left in between. The DNA of the CDR3 is TGTGCCAGCAGCCAAGTTAGGTCCACTGAAGCTTTCTTT. Translated: CASSQVRSTEAFF.

This clonotype was seen only a few times. J is TRBJ2-1 and V is TRBV5-1; possible D gene TRBD1, 5 bases. There are 15 residues in the CDR3. The V and J ends lost 0 bases and 3 bases respectively, with 10 bases between them. CDR1 SGHRS and CDR2 YFSETQ come from the germline V gene. CDR3 amino acids: CASSLEGRNYNEQFF. The CDR3 DNA is TGCGCCAGCAGCTTGGAGGGGCGGAACTACAATGAGCAGTTCTTC.

This clonotype was counted only a few times. V gene TRBV12-3 or TRBV12-4 combines with J gene TRBJ2-1, with D perhaps TRBD2 (6 bases). The ends were cut back, 6 bases at V and 2 bases at J, with 14 bases in the middle. The CDR3 extends over 15 amino acids. CDR3 DNA: TGTGCCAGCAGCAGGGTGGGGACTGCCTACAATGAGCAGTTCTTC. It translates to CASSRVGTAYNEQFF.

V and J are TRBV7-8 and TRBJ1-5; no clear D gene. The CDR3 covers 14 residues. Germline lookup yields CDR1 SGHVS and CDR2 FQNEAQ. Between the trimmed V and J ends, which lost 5 bases and 3 bases, there was a span of 11 bases. Here the CDR3 DNA reads TGTGCCAGCAGCCAGACGGATTACAATCAGCCCCAGCATTTT. Translated, it gives CASSQTDYNQPQHF.

A few counts support this clonotype. The V and J genes are TRBV12-3 or TRBV12-4 and TRBJ2-6; possible D gene TRBD1, 6 bases. The V and J ends lost 0 bases and 8 bases respectively, with 8 bases between them. This CDR3 spans 14 amino acids. The CDR3 region has the DNA TGTGCCAGCAGTTTAGCAGGACAGTCCAACGTCCTGACTTTC. Amino acids: CASSLAGQSNVLTF.